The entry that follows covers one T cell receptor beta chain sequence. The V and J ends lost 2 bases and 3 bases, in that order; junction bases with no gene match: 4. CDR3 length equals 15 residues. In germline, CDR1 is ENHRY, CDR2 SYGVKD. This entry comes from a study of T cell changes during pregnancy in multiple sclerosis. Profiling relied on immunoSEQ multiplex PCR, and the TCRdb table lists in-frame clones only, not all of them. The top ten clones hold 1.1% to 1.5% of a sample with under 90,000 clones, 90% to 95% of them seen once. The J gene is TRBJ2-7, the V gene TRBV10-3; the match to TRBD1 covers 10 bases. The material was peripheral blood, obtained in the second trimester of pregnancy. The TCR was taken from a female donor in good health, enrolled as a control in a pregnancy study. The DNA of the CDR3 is TGTGCCATCAGTGAGGGGGACAGGGGCGGCTACGAGCAGTACTTC. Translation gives CAISEGDRGGYEQYF.